This note documents a single T cell receptor (beta chain) sequence. This entry comes from a study of patients and donors after allogeneic stem cell transplantation. TCRdb re-analysed the RT-PCR reads in MiXCR, keeping a single row per CDR3 protein. This table holds fewer than 75,000 distinct CDR3 sequences, about 30% found once. The sequence was collected from a human donor who was either an allogeneic HSCT recipient or a stem cell or donor lymphocyte infusion donor (not recorded which). It is not recorded whose cells these are; they may come from a transplant donor. The specimen sequenced was blood, either unsorted or a sorted T cell fraction (not recorded which).

In nucleotides, the CDR3 is TGCGCCAGCAGCCTACTCCCCCGTGAACAAGAGACCCAGTACTTC. This codes for CASSLLPREQETQYF. V gene TRBV5-1 combines with J gene TRBJ2-5; no reliable D call. Germline values: CDR1 SGHRS, CDR2 YFSETQ. The CDR3 is 15 amino acids. Trimming removed 4 bases at V and 2 bases at J, with 15 bases between.